The rows below give T cell receptor beta chains drawn from one sample of a study of regulatory T cells in long-lasting Graves disease. MiXCR, applied by TCRdb to the multiplex PCR reads, yields one record per CDR3 protein. The table includes some 230,000 distinct CDR3 sequences, roughly 18% detected once. The sample was peripheral blood mononuclear cells (PBMCs), taken at new diagnosis, from a patient treated with antithyroid drugs. All receptors come from a female donor with Graves disease. Both conserved end residues are part of each CDR3. The order of the fields is D gene, clone size, J gene, V gene, CDR3 DNA, CDR3 protein. D genes are given only for firm matches. The size field is filled for only some rows; it gives once, few, many or a size class.

d_call: .; clone_size: many; j_call: TRBJ2-7; v_call: TRBV6-1; cdr3_nt: TGTGCCAGCGGAAAGACTGCGCTAGGCGCCTACGAGCAGTACTTC; cdr3_aa: CASGKTALGAYEQYF
d_call: TRBD2; clone_size: many; j_call: TRBJ2-7; v_call: TRBV11-2; cdr3_nt: TGTGCCAGCAGCTTTGTAGCGGGAGGCTCCTACGAGCAGTACTTC; cdr3_aa: CASSFVAGGSYEQYF
d_call: .; clone_size: many; j_call: TRBJ2-7; v_call: TRBV6-1; cdr3_nt: TGTGCCAGCAGCCCCGGTCGAGCAGAGTACGAGCAGTACTTC; cdr3_aa: CASSPGRAEYEQYF
d_call: .; clone_size: many; j_call: TRBJ2-1; v_call: TRBV20-1; cdr3_nt: TGCAGTGCTCGTATCGCGGCTCCGGGCAATGAGCAGTTCTTC; cdr3_aa: CSARIAAPGNEQFF
d_call: TRBD2; clone_size: many; j_call: TRBJ2-2; v_call: TRBV7-2; cdr3_nt: TGTGCCAGCAGCTTAATTTCCCCTGCGGGGGGGGGCGGGGAGCTGTTTTTT; cdr3_aa: CASSLISPAGGGGELFF
d_call: TRBD1; clone_size: few; j_call: TRBJ1-2; v_call: TRBV2; cdr3_nt: TGTGCCAGCAGGGGACAGGGTGACTATGGCTACACCTTC; cdr3_aa: CASRGQGDYGYTF
d_call: .; clone_size: many; j_call: TRBJ1-4; v_call: TRBV2; cdr3_nt: TGTGCCAGCGGCCGGACCAAAAATGAAAAACTGTTTTTT; cdr3_aa: CASGRTKNEKLFF
d_call: .; clone_size: many; j_call: TRBJ1-1; v_call: TRBV29-1; cdr3_nt: TGCAGCGTTGAGGACATGATGGACACTGAAGCTTTCTTT; cdr3_aa: CSVEDMMDTEAFF
d_call: TRBD1; clone_size: many; j_call: TRBJ2-2; v_call: TRBV4-2; cdr3_nt: TGTGCCAGCAGCCAAGAACGGACAGGGGTCGCGAACACCGGGGAGCTGTTTTTT; cdr3_aa: CASSQERTGVANTGELFF
d_call: TRBD2; clone_size: many; j_call: TRBJ2-7; v_call: TRBV7-2; cdr3_nt: TGTGCCAGCAGCCAAGGGACTAGCGGGACCTACGAGCAGTACTTC; cdr3_aa: CASSQGTSGTYEQYF
d_call: TRBD2; clone_size: many; j_call: TRBJ2-1; v_call: TRBV7-6; cdr3_nt: TGTGCCAGCAGCACCCCGGGACTAGCCTACAATGAGCAGTTCTTC; cdr3_aa: CASSTPGLAYNEQFF
d_call: TRBD1; clone_size: many; j_call: TRBJ2-7; v_call: TRBV27; cdr3_nt: TGTGCCAGCAGTCGAGCGGGACAGGGCTACGAGCAGTACTTC; cdr3_aa: CASSRAGQGYEQYF
d_call: .; clone_size: many; j_call: TRBJ2-7; v_call: TRBV10-3; cdr3_nt: TGTGCCACCGATAGGGGGTCTAGCGCCTACGAGCAGTACTTC; cdr3_aa: CATDRGSSAYEQYF
d_call: .; clone_size: many; j_call: TRBJ2-1; v_call: TRBV7-6; cdr3_nt: TGTGCCAGCAGCTTAACGAGCGCCCCCTCAGGAGAGCAGTTCTTC; cdr3_aa: CASSLTSAPSGEQFF
d_call: TRBD1; clone_size: many; j_call: TRBJ1-5; v_call: TRBV19; cdr3_nt: TGTGCCAGTAAGGCTGTGTGGGGACAGGGGTCAGGACAGCCCCAGCATTTT; cdr3_aa: CASKAVWGQGSGQPQHF
d_call: .; clone_size: many; j_call: TRBJ1-1; v_call: TRBV9; cdr3_nt: TGTGCCAGCAGTGGAGGGATCCAAAATTTTTTACGTTTT; cdr3_aa: CASSGGIQNFLRF
d_call: .; clone_size: .; j_call: TRBJ2-5; v_call: TRBV12-3/TRBV12-4; cdr3_nt: TGTGCCAGCAGTTTAATGGGGGGAAGGGAGACCCAGTACTTC; cdr3_aa: CASSLMGGRETQYF
d_call: TRBD2; clone_size: .; j_call: TRBJ2-3; v_call: TRBV7-9; cdr3_nt: TGTGCCAGCAGCTCGCTAGCGGGTCATTACACAGATACGCAGTATTTT; cdr3_aa: CASSSLAGHYTDTQYF